Listed below are T cell receptor beta chains from one sample, sequenced in a study of beta chain features in type 1 diabetes. Libraries were prepared by immunoSEQ multiplex PCR; TCRdb keeps only in-frame clonotypes and omits some of them. The profile shows around 690,000 clones, 9.5% to 15% of them singletons. The sample consisted of naive CD4+ T cells from blood. The source of these receptors is a man under 40 with type 1 diabetes. Both conserved end residues are part of each CDR3. A D gene is named only where the DNA matches it firmly. Not every row has a clone size; where given, it reads once, few, many or a size class.

v_call	cdr3_length	j_call	clone_size	d_call	cdr3_aa	cdr3_nt
TRBV28	12	TRBJ2-7	few	TRBD1	CASTTKGQGEYF	TGTGCCAGCACTACTAAGGGACAGGGGGAGTACTTC
TRBV7-9	12	TRBJ1-2	few	NA	CASSPEDYGYTF	TGTGCCAGCAGCCCGGAAGACTATGGCTACACCTTC
TRBV5-1	16	TRBJ2-4	NA	TRBD1	CASSLAQGQGANIQYF	TGCGCCAGCAGCTTGGCCCAAGGACAGGGGGCGAACATTCAGTACTTC
TRBV5-1	14	TRBJ2-7	NA	NA	CASSWVGGGNEQYF	TGCGCCAGCAGCTGGGTCGGAGGGGGCAACGAGCAGTACTTC
TRBV30	12	TRBJ2-5	few	NA	CAWNIGEETQYF	TGTGCCTGGAATATAGGGGAAGAGACCCAGTACTTC
TRBV19	14	TRBJ2-1	NA	NA	CASSSRQMMDEQFF	TGTGCCAGTAGTTCACGACAGATGATGGATGAGCAGTTCTTC
TRBV27	16	TRBJ2-1	NA	NA	CASSLQGTTIYNEQFF	TGTGCCAGCAGTCTCCAAGGGACAACCATATACAATGAGCAGTTCTTC
TRBV30	15	TRBJ1-4	NA	NA	CAWSSAAVYNEKLFF	TGTGCCTGGAGTTCGGCTGCCGTCTATAATGAAAAACTGTTTTTT
TRBV18	13	TRBJ1-5	NA	NA	CASSPQGPEPQHF	TGTGCCAGCTCACCCCAGGGTCCGGAGCCCCAGCATTTT
TRBV5-1	14	TRBJ2-1	few	NA	CASSPGTADNEQFF	TGCGCCAGCAGCCCCGGGACTGCAGACAATGAGCAGTTCTTC
TRBV6-1	14	TRBJ2-7	NA	TRBD1	CASSPGTGSYEQYF	TGTGCCAGCAGTCCCGGGACAGGCTCCTACGAGCAGTACTTC
TRBV9	14	TRBJ2-3	NA	NA	CASSPSTSTDTQYF	TGTGCCAGCAGCCCCTCGACTAGCACAGATACGCAGTATTTT
TRBV7-2	16	TRBJ2-5	few	TRBD1	CASSQTTGTGGETQYF	TGTGCCAGCAGCCAGACGACCGGGACAGGGGGGGAGACCCAGTACTTC
TRBV5-4	13	TRBJ2-5	few	NA	CASSLVQAETQYF	TGTGCCAGCAGCTTAGTACAGGCGGAGACCCAGTACTTC
TRBV25-1	15	TRBJ2-2	few	NA	CASTPGTTNAGELFF	TGTGCCAGCACCCCCGGGACAACGAACGCCGGGGAGCTGTTTTTT
TRBV4-3	13	TRBJ1-1	few	NA	CASSQEVNAEAFF	TGCGCCAGCAGCCAAGAAGTGAACGCTGAAGCTTTCTTT
TRBV10-3	16	TRBJ2-2	NA	NA	CAISPTHNTNTGELFF	TGTGCCATCAGTCCGACTCATAACACGAACACCGGGGAGCTGTTTTTT
TRBV5-1	16	TRBJ1-1	NA	NA	CASSLDGSGRASEAFF	TGCGCCAGCAGCTTGGACGGGTCAGGGCGAGCCTCTGAAGCTTTCTTT
TRBV14	13	TRBJ1-2	once	NA	CASSLTGYNGYTF	TGTGCCAGCAGCCTCACAGGGTACAATGGCTACACCTTC
TRBV7-9	15	TRBJ1-2	few	NA	CASSLAPRGFYGYTF	TGTGCCAGCAGCTTAGCCCCCAGAGGGTTCTATGGCTACACCTTC
TRBV7-9	13	TRBJ1-3	NA	NA	CASSLRSGNTIYF	TGTGCCAGCAGCTTGCGCTCTGGAAACACCATATATTTT
TRBV5-4	15	TRBJ1-1	NA	NA	CASSLDHAGNTEAFF	TGTGCCAGCAGCTTGGACCACGCCGGTAACACTGAAGCTTTCTTT
TRBV11-3	13	TRBJ1-5	NA	NA	CASSGEFGQPQHF	TGTGCCAGCAGCGGAGAATTCGGTCAGCCCCAGCATTTT
TRBV28	17	TRBJ2-4	few	TRBD2	CASSLWERGEAKNIQYF	TGTGCCAGCAGTTTATGGGAGCGGGGGGAAGCCAAAAACATTCAGTACTTC